Following are 13 T cell receptor beta chains from one sample sequenced in a study of T-cell memory formation after mild COVID-19. TCRdb independently ran MiXCR on the 5' RACE reads; one entry per CDR3 protein. Of approximately 400,000 distinct CDR3 sequences listed, 24% are singletons. Sequenced: PBMCs or a T cell subset sorted from them (not recorded which). All receptors come from an adult woman who had mild COVID-19 (a few samples of this study predate the infection). Cell type and time point are not known.

This clonotype was picked up a small number of times. The chain couples TRBV25-1 to TRBJ2-7, with 9 bases aligning to TRBD2. V was pared by 6 bases and J by 0 bases, with 3 bases of the junction left unmatched. This CDR3 has 14 amino acids. From germline, CDR1 is MGHDK and CDR2 SYGVNS. CDR3 protein: CASRVAGASYEQYF. The CDR3 bases are TGTGCCAGCAGGGTAGCGGGGGCCTCCTACGAGCAGTACTTC.

The chain combines TRBV6-5 with TRBJ2-1; 12 positions agree with TRBD2. The V gene's germline CDR1 is MNHEY and CDR2 SVGAGI. The trim removed 4 bases at V and 6 bases at J, leaving 4 bases unmatched. CDR3 size: 15 residues. The CDR3 loop is CASSSPTSGGNEQFF. Here the CDR3 DNA reads TGTGCCAGCAGTTCCCCGACTAGCGGGGGCAATGAGCAGTTCTTC.

The chain combines TRBV20-1 with TRBJ2-3; D perhaps matches TRBD1 (6 bases). V lost 5 bases and J lost 3, with 18 bases in between. The CDR3 consists of 15 residues. Germline lookup yields CDR1 DFQATT and CDR2 SNEGSKA (reference sequence). CDR3 protein: CSAAPGHSFTDTQYF. DNA for the CDR3: TGCAGTGCTGCGCCGGGACACTCATTTACAGATACGCAGTATTTT.

The chain recombines TRBV9 with TRBJ2-3, with D tentatively TRBD2 (7 bases). The V end lost 4 bases, the J end lost 6 bases, and 21 bases lay between the germline ends. The CDR3 extends over 16 amino acids. Germline CDR1 SGDLS, CDR2 YYNGEE. The CDR3 region is CASSTSPWGGRDTQYF. The CDR3 DNA follows: TGTGCCAGCAGCACCAGCCCGTGGGGGGGCAGGGATACGCAGTATTTT.

This rearrangement joins TRBV16 to TRBJ1-6, with a possible D match to TRBD1 (6 bases). V was shortened by 4 bases and J by 7 bases, with 8 bases between the two germline ends. The CDR3 contains 13 residues. The V gene's germline CDR1 is KGHSY and CDR2 FQNENV. In DNA form, the CDR3 reads TGTGCCAGCAGCCGGCAGGGGAATTCACCCCTCCACTTT. Residues: CASSRQGNSPLHF.

The V and J genes are TRBV6-5 and TRBJ1-2, with TRBD1 as a possible D gene (6 bases). Germline CDR1 and CDR2: MNHEY and SVGAGI. The CDR3 covers 14 residues. V was cut by 4 bases and J by 8 bases, with 17 bases left in between. The CDR3 sequence: CASSFQGTIGGYTF. Written as DNA, the CDR3 is TGTGCCAGCAGTTTCCAGGGGACTATCGGAGGCTACACCTTC.

This clonotype was counted a few times. This rearrangement joins TRBV2 to TRBJ1-1, with 8 bases matching TRBD1. The junction had 3 bases not matched to a gene; V was cut back by 8 bases and J by 4 bases. Germline CDR1 reads SNHLY; CDR2 reads FYNNEI. This CDR3 spans 12 amino acids. CDR3 loop: CASGQGITEAFF. CDR3 in DNA: TGTGCCAGCGGACAGGGTATCACTGAAGCTTTCTTT.

The chain joins TRBV6-4 to TRBJ2-1, with a possible D match to TRBD2 (5 bases). Germline V gives CDR1 MRHNA, CDR2 SNTAGT. This CDR3 is built from 15 residues. The V end lost 5 bases, the J end lost 7 bases, and 18 bases lay between the germline ends. This CDR3 is CASSIMYAGVNEQFF. The DNA for the CDR3 is TGTGCCAGCAGTATTATGTACGCCGGGGTGAATGAGCAGTTCTTC.

The V and J genes are TRBV7-3 and TRBJ1-5; D is uncertain. Germline CDR1 SGHTA, CDR2 FQGTGA. The V end was cut by 1 base, the J end by 8 bases, with 0 bases between. CDR3 length equals 10 residues. CDR3 residues: CASSLKPQHF. Here the CDR3 DNA reads TGTGCCAGCAGCTTAAAGCCCCAGCATTTT.

This clonotype was seen a handful of times. CDR3 amino acids: CASSYSGGLKGYTF. The CDR3 region has the DNA TGTGCCAGCAGTTACTCGGGGGGCCTCAAGGGCTACACCTTC. V is TRBV6-5 and J is TRBJ1-2; TRBD1 is a possible D gene (6 bases). Germline CDR1 and CDR2: MNHEY and SVGAGI. The V end was cut by 0 bases, the J end by 8 bases, with 13 bases between. CDR3 length: 14 amino acids.

This chain links TRBV18 with TRBJ2-5; D not certain. The germline V gene has CDR1 KGHSH and CDR2 LQKENI. The V gene lost 8 bases and the J gene lost 0 bases, with 16 bases spanning the gap. The CDR3 runs 15 residues. CDR3 in DNA: TGTGCCAGCGGCATGAGACAAGCGTACCAAGAGACCCAGTACTTC. Its translation: CASGMRQAYQETQYF.

The gene calls are TRBV6-6 and TRBJ2-3; 8 bases are shared with TRBD2. The CDR3 runs 13 residues. Trimming took 10 bases from V and 5 from J; bases not matched to a gene: 8. Per the germline V gene, CDR1 is MNHNY and CDR2 is SVGAGI (reference sequence). CDR3 sequence (DNA): TGTGCCACTGGGGGTAGCGGGGAAGATACGCAGTATTTT. This translates into CATGGSGEDTQYF.

The chain employs TRBV12-3 or TRBV12-4 and TRBJ2-1; D not certain. V lost 6 bases to trimming and J lost 8 bases, with 14 bases between them. This CDR3 has 13 amino acids. CDR3 in amino acids: CASSPGYVDEQFF. CDR3 nucleotides: TGTGCCAGCAGCCCCGGTTACGTTGATGAGCAGTTCTTC.